These T cell receptor beta chains were read from a single sample in a study of T cell responses to AZD1222 COVID-19 vaccine. Here immunoSEQ multiplex PCR was the method, and the copy in TCRdb shows in-frame clones only, minus some. The repertoire holds some 150,000 clones, with under 95% as singletons. This material consisted of peripheral blood, taken on day 0 of AZD1222 vaccination. The source of these receptors is an adult in good health. The CDR3 runs from the conserved cysteine through the conserved F or W. Each record gives: D gene, J gene, V gene, clone size, CDR3 protein, CDR3 DNA. A D gene is named only where the DNA matches it firmly. The size entry is marked missing in some rows and otherwise reads once, few, many or a size class.

d_gene: NA; j_gene: TRBJ2-7; v_gene: TRBV19; abundance: NA; CDR3aa: CASSMSASDEQYF; CDR3nt: TGTGCCAGTAGTATGTCAGCTTCCGACGAGCAGTACTTC
d_gene: NA; j_gene: TRBJ2-7; v_gene: TRBV12-3/TRBV12-4; abundance: NA; CDR3aa: CASAGPLEQYF; CDR3nt: TGTGCCAGCGCCGGTCCCCTCGAGCAGTACTTC
d_gene: NA; j_gene: TRBJ1-2; v_gene: TRBV6-1; abundance: NA; CDR3aa: CASSEMEGRSGYTF; CDR3nt: TGTGCCAGCAGTGAAATGGAGGGGCGGTCTGGCTACACCTTC
d_gene: NA; j_gene: TRBJ2-7; v_gene: TRBV9; abundance: NA; CDR3aa: CASSVVGDPAGEQYF; CDR3nt: TGTGCCAGCAGCGTAGTGGGTGACCCAGCGGGCGAGCAGTACTTC
d_gene: NA; j_gene: TRBJ2-1; v_gene: TRBV4-2; abundance: NA; CDR3aa: CASSQVGSLYNEQFF; CDR3nt: TGTGCCAGCAGCCAAGTTGGCTCGCTTTACAATGAGCAGTTCTTC
d_gene: NA; j_gene: TRBJ2-3; v_gene: TRBV7-9; abundance: NA; CDR3aa: CASAGNTQYF; CDR3nt: TGTGCCAGCGCCGGAAATACGCAGTATTTT
d_gene: NA; j_gene: TRBJ1-6; v_gene: TRBV14; abundance: NA; CDR3aa: CASSRTDYNSPLHF; CDR3nt: TGTGCCAGCAGCCGGACAGACTATAATTCACCCCTCCACTTT
d_gene: TRBD2; j_gene: TRBJ2-5; v_gene: TRBV27; abundance: NA; CDR3aa: CASSLGSSGIPSQETQYF; CDR3nt: TGTGCCAGCAGTTTAGGGTCTAGCGGGATCCCTTCCCAAGAGACCCAGTACTTC
d_gene: NA; j_gene: TRBJ2-7; v_gene: TRBV5-6; abundance: NA; CDR3aa: CASSFRTTPEQYF; CDR3nt: TGTGCCAGCAGCTTTCGCACTACCCCCGAGCAGTACTTC
d_gene: NA; j_gene: TRBJ1-1; v_gene: TRBV12-3/TRBV12-4; abundance: NA; CDR3aa: CASSFDGNTEAFF; CDR3nt: TGTGCCAGCAGTTTCGACGGGAACACTGAAGCTTTCTTT
d_gene: TRBD1; j_gene: TRBJ2-2; v_gene: TRBV11-2; abundance: NA; CDR3aa: CASSSWTGWGGELFF; CDR3nt: TGTGCCAGCAGCTCTTGGACAGGGTGGGGCGGGGAGCTGTTTTTT
d_gene: NA; j_gene: TRBJ1-2; v_gene: TRBV6-6; abundance: NA; CDR3aa: CASRLDSSYGYTF; CDR3nt: TGTGCCAGCAGATTAGACAGTTCCTATGGCTACACCTTC
d_gene: NA; j_gene: TRBJ2-7; v_gene: TRBV10-3; abundance: NA; CDR3aa: CAISESSRGRAAREQYF; CDR3nt: TGTGCCATCAGTGAATCTTCTCGGGGCAGAGCCGCCAGAGAGCAGTACTTC
d_gene: NA; j_gene: TRBJ1-5; v_gene: TRBV7-9; abundance: NA; CDR3aa: CASSLGGGSNQPQHF; CDR3nt: TGTGCCAGCAGCTTAGGGGGAGGGAGCAATCAGCCCCAGCATTTT
d_gene: NA; j_gene: TRBJ2-1; v_gene: TRBV5-5; abundance: NA; CDR3aa: CASSSGGLDNEQFF; CDR3nt: TGTGCCAGCAGCTCCGGGGGACTTGACAATGAGCAGTTCTTC
d_gene: NA; j_gene: TRBJ2-7; v_gene: TRBV7-7; abundance: NA; CDR3aa: CASSPAGTQTGEQYF; CDR3nt: TGTGCTAGCAGCCCCGCCGGGACCCAAACGGGGGAGCAGTACTTC
d_gene: NA; j_gene: TRBJ1-2; v_gene: TRBV5-5; abundance: NA; CDR3aa: CASSLTGGHLYGYTF; CDR3nt: TGTGCCAGCAGCCTCACCGGGGGGCATCTCTATGGCTACACCTTC
d_gene: NA; j_gene: TRBJ1-4; v_gene: TRBV14; abundance: once; CDR3aa: CASSQARGEKLFF; CDR3nt: TGTGCCAGCAGCCAAGCTCGGGGAGAAAAACTGTTTTTT
d_gene: NA; j_gene: TRBJ1-1; v_gene: TRBV6-5; abundance: NA; CDR3aa: CATPPGGLNTEAFF; CDR3nt: TGTGCCACCCCTCCTGGGGGACTGAACACTGAAGCTTTCTTT
d_gene: TRBD1; j_gene: TRBJ2-5; v_gene: TRBV18; abundance: NA; CDR3aa: CASSPRTGWGETQYF; CDR3nt: TGTGCCAGCTCACCGAGGACAGGTTGGGGGGAGACCCAGTACTTC
d_gene: NA; j_gene: TRBJ2-5; v_gene: TRBV19; abundance: NA; CDR3aa: CASSIGSPSWETQYF; CDR3nt: TGTGCCAGTAGTATAGGGTCTCCTAGTTGGGAGACCCAGTACTTC
d_gene: TRBD2; j_gene: TRBJ2-1; v_gene: TRBV4-1; abundance: NA; CDR3aa: CASSHVDMGLAPYNEQFF; CDR3nt: TGCGCCAGCAGCCACGTAGACATGGGACTAGCGCCCTACAATGAGCAGTTCTTC
d_gene: NA; j_gene: TRBJ2-3; v_gene: TRBV30; abundance: NA; CDR3aa: CAWSNRGSYTDTQYF; CDR3nt: TGTGCCTGGAGTAACCGGGGGAGCTACACAGATACGCAGTATTTT
d_gene: NA; j_gene: TRBJ2-2; v_gene: TRBV12-2; abundance: once; CDR3aa: CASRSNPYRANTGELFF; CDR3nt: TGTGCAAGTCGCTCCAACCCCTACAGGGCGAACACCGGGGAGCTGTTTTTT
d_gene: TRBD1; j_gene: TRBJ2-7; v_gene: TRBV29-1; abundance: NA; CDR3aa: CSVEGEGGSEQYF; CDR3nt: TGCAGCGTTGAAGGAGAAGGGGGCTCCGAGCAGTACTTC
d_gene: NA; j_gene: TRBJ1-4; v_gene: TRBV10-2; abundance: NA; CDR3aa: CASSERPTRLFF; CDR3nt: TGCGCCAGCAGTGAGAGGCCGACACGACTGTTTTTT
d_gene: NA; j_gene: TRBJ1-4; v_gene: TRBV21-1; abundance: NA; CDR3aa: CASSPRTGGSNEKLFF; CDR3nt: TGTGCCAGCAGCCCCCGGACAGGGGGATCTAATGAAAAACTGTTTTTT
d_gene: TRBD1; j_gene: TRBJ1-5; v_gene: TRBV5-6; abundance: NA; CDR3aa: CASSLTGDSNQPQHF; CDR3nt: TGTGCCAGCAGCTTGACAGGGGATAGCAATCAGCCCCAGCATTTT
d_gene: TRBD2; j_gene: TRBJ2-3; v_gene: TRBV5-6; abundance: NA; CDR3aa: CASSSTRLAGTDTQYF; CDR3nt: TGTGCCAGCAGCTCGACCCGACTAGCGGGCACAGATACGCAGTATTTT
d_gene: NA; j_gene: TRBJ2-1; v_gene: TRBV28; abundance: NA; CDR3aa: CASSYQGSHEQFF; CDR3nt: TGTGCCAGCAGTTATCAAGGTTCCCATGAGCAGTTCTTC
d_gene: NA; j_gene: TRBJ2-7; v_gene: TRBV19; abundance: NA; CDR3aa: CASGMGGTYEQYF; CDR3nt: TGTGCCAGTGGGATGGGCGGGACCTACGAGCAGTACTTC
d_gene: NA; j_gene: TRBJ1-5; v_gene: TRBV28; abundance: NA; CDR3aa: CASRSTDQPQHF; CDR3nt: TGTGCCAGCAGGTCAACAGATCAGCCCCAGCATTTT
d_gene: TRBD2; j_gene: TRBJ2-1; v_gene: TRBV18; abundance: NA; CDR3aa: CASSLSSGAYNEQFF; CDR3nt: TGTGCCAGCTCACTCTCTAGCGGGGCATACAATGAGCAGTTCTTC
d_gene: NA; j_gene: TRBJ2-7; v_gene: TRBV28; abundance: NA; CDR3aa: CASTDYRGGQYF; CDR3nt: TGTGCCAGCACGGACTACAGGGGAGGGCAGTACTTC
d_gene: TRBD2; j_gene: TRBJ2-1; v_gene: TRBV11-2; abundance: NA; CDR3aa: CASSPLTSGSNEQFF; CDR3nt: TGTGCCAGCAGCCCTTTGACTAGCGGGAGTAATGAGCAGTTCTTC
d_gene: TRBD2; j_gene: TRBJ2-1; v_gene: TRBV19; abundance: NA; CDR3aa: CASSVSGRAENEQFF; CDR3nt: TGTGCCAGTAGTGTCAGCGGGAGGGCCGAAAATGAGCAGTTCTTC
d_gene: TRBD1; j_gene: TRBJ1-6; v_gene: TRBV28; abundance: NA; CDR3aa: CASSSDRGWNSPLHF; CDR3nt: TGTGCCAGCAGCAGCGACAGGGGGTGGAATTCACCCCTCCACTTT
d_gene: TRBD2; j_gene: TRBJ2-3; v_gene: TRBV7-3; abundance: NA; CDR3aa: CASSQTRASGYTDTQYF; CDR3nt: TGTGCCAGCAGCCAAACCCGGGCTAGCGGATACACAGATACGCAGTATTTT
d_gene: TRBD1; j_gene: TRBJ2-7; v_gene: TRBV15; abundance: medium-sized; CDR3aa: CATSLGPPRDRGLEQYF; CDR3nt: TGTGCCACCAGCTTAGGTCCCCCTCGGGACAGGGGGCTTGAGCAGTACTTC
d_gene: NA; j_gene: TRBJ2-2; v_gene: TRBV18; abundance: NA; CDR3aa: CASSLLTEGTGELFF; CDR3nt: TGTGCCAGCTCACTACTGACAGAAGGCACCGGGGAGCTGTTTTTT
d_gene: TRBD2; j_gene: TRBJ2-7; v_gene: TRBV7-2; abundance: NA; CDR3aa: CASSLSGTSSYEQYF; CDR3nt: TGTGCCAGCAGCCTCAGCGGGACCAGCTCCTACGAGCAGTACTTC
d_gene: TRBD2; j_gene: TRBJ2-5; v_gene: TRBV12-3/TRBV12-4; abundance: few; CDR3aa: CASSIGTIETQYF; CDR3nt: TGTGCCAGCAGTATAGGGACTATAGAGACCCAGTACTTC
d_gene: NA; j_gene: TRBJ1-2; v_gene: TRBV19; abundance: NA; CDR3aa: CASSIEGRGMLYGYTF; CDR3nt: TGTGCCAGTAGTATAGAGGGGAGAGGAATGCTCTATGGCTACACCTTC
d_gene: NA; j_gene: TRBJ1-2; v_gene: TRBV11-2; abundance: few; CDR3aa: CASSPLGGYGYTF; CDR3nt: TGTGCCAGCAGCCCCTTGGGGGGCTATGGCTACACCTTC
d_gene: NA; j_gene: TRBJ2-1; v_gene: TRBV5-4; abundance: NA; CDR3aa: CASSLAHNEQFF; CDR3nt: TGTGCCAGCAGCTTGGCGCACAATGAGCAGTTCTTC
d_gene: NA; j_gene: TRBJ1-1; v_gene: TRBV2; abundance: NA; CDR3aa: CASSDSHPTVVVKAFF; CDR3nt: TGTGCCAGCAGTGATTCCCACCCGACAGTGGTAGTGAAAGCTTTCTTT
d_gene: NA; j_gene: TRBJ1-2; v_gene: TRBV7-9; abundance: NA; CDR3aa: CASSLAGSEGYTF; CDR3nt: TGTGCCAGCAGCTTGGCAGGGTCAGAAGGCTACACCTTC
d_gene: TRBD2; j_gene: TRBJ2-1; v_gene: TRBV7-3; abundance: NA; CDR3aa: CASSLGGTDEQFF; CDR3nt: TGTGCCAGCAGCTTGGGAGGGACCGATGAGCAGTTCTTC
d_gene: NA; j_gene: TRBJ2-5; v_gene: TRBV28; abundance: NA; CDR3aa: CASSLGQGKETQYF; CDR3nt: TGTGCCAGCAGTTTAGGGCAGGGGAAGGAGACCCAGTACTTC
d_gene: NA; j_gene: TRBJ1-3; v_gene: TRBV7-6; abundance: once; CDR3aa: CASSPEGSSSGNTIYF; CDR3nt: TGTGCCAGCAGCCCCGAGGGGTCTAGCTCTGGAAACACCATATATTTT
d_gene: TRBD2; j_gene: TRBJ2-5; v_gene: TRBV6-5; abundance: NA; CDR3aa: CASSYGGRAVRTQYF; CDR3nt: TGTGCCAGCAGTTACGGCGGGAGGGCGGTCCGAACCCAGTACTTC
d_gene: NA; j_gene: TRBJ1-6; v_gene: TRBV13; abundance: NA; CDR3aa: CASSLGHGYNSPLHF; CDR3nt: TGTGCCAGCAGCTTAGGACATGGGTATAATTCACCCCTCCACTTT
d_gene: TRBD1; j_gene: TRBJ2-1; v_gene: TRBV14; abundance: NA; CDR3aa: CASSLLTGGRNNEQFF; CDR3nt: TGTGCCAGCAGCCTCCTAACAGGGGGAAGGAACAATGAGCAGTTCTTC
d_gene: NA; j_gene: TRBJ1-1; v_gene: TRBV2; abundance: NA; CDR3aa: CASRIDMNTEAFF; CDR3nt: TGTGCCAGCAGGATAGACATGAACACTGAAGCTTTCTTT
d_gene: NA; j_gene: TRBJ2-3; v_gene: TRBV5-4; abundance: NA; CDR3aa: CASSLPTVTDTQYF; CDR3nt: TGTGCCAGCAGCCTACCGACAGTCACAGATACGCAGTATTTT
d_gene: TRBD1; j_gene: TRBJ2-5; v_gene: TRBV2; abundance: NA; CDR3aa: CASRETGVTGETQYF; CDR3nt: TGTGCCAGCAGGGAGACAGGGGTAACGGGGGAGACCCAGTACTTC
d_gene: NA; j_gene: TRBJ2-1; v_gene: TRBV11-3; abundance: few; CDR3aa: CASSLGAGEQFF; CDR3nt: TGTGCCAGCAGCTTAGGGGCCGGGGAGCAGTTCTTC
d_gene: NA; j_gene: TRBJ2-5; v_gene: TRBV13; abundance: NA; CDR3aa: CASNRLGGKTQYF; CDR3nt: TGTGCCAGCAATAGACTAGGGGGGAAGACCCAGTACTTC
d_gene: NA; j_gene: TRBJ2-3; v_gene: TRBV7-9; abundance: NA; CDR3aa: CASSPTAAATDTQYF; CDR3nt: TGTGCCAGCAGCCCAACAGCGGCTGCCACAGATACGCAGTATTTT